This is a list of T cell receptor beta chains from one sample in a study of blood T cell repertoires in COVID-19. This table comes from immunoSEQ multiplex PCR, and its TCRdb copy is limited to in-frame clones, with some not included. Counted here are some 140,000 clones, about 86% occurring once; the ten biggest clones make up 8.4%. Input material: peripheral blood. These receptors originate from a woman aged 55-69 years with active or convalescent COVID-19. Both conserved end residues are part of each CDR3. The D gene is left open where the match is weak. Clone sizes are given selectively: once, few, many, or a class where the clone is expanded.

j_call: TRBJ2-3
v_call: TRBV10-3
d_call: TRBD2
clone_size: few
cdr3_nt: TGTGCCATCAGTGAGGTGACTAGCGGGTACACAGATACGCAGTATTTT
cdr3_aa: CAISEVTSGYTDTQYF

j_call: TRBJ1-2
v_call: TRBV4-2
d_call: .
clone_size: .
cdr3_nt: TGTGCCAGCATCCCGTACCTCGGAGAGAACTATGGCTACACCTTC
cdr3_aa: CASIPYLGENYGYTF

j_call: TRBJ1-2
v_call: TRBV19
d_call: TRBD1
clone_size: .
cdr3_nt: TGTGCCAGTAGTATCACAGGGGACTATGGCTACACCTTC
cdr3_aa: CASSITGDYGYTF

j_call: TRBJ2-1
v_call: TRBV6-6
d_call: TRBD2
clone_size: .
cdr3_nt: TGTGCCAGCAGTCAGCGGGAGGGCCGTGGGTACGAGCAGTTCTTC
cdr3_aa: CASSQREGRGYEQFF

j_call: TRBJ1-1
v_call: TRBV12-3/TRBV12-4
d_call: .
clone_size: medium-sized
cdr3_nt: TGTGCCAGCAGACATACAGGGTCTGAAGCTTTCTTT
cdr3_aa: CASRHTGSEAFF

j_call: TRBJ2-1
v_call: TRBV10-3
d_call: TRBD1
clone_size: .
cdr3_nt: TGTGCCATCAGCGGGGGACAGGGAGGCAATGAGCAGTTCTTC
cdr3_aa: CAISGGQGGNEQFF

j_call: TRBJ2-1
v_call: TRBV15
d_call: .
clone_size: .
cdr3_nt: TGTGCCACCAGCAGGGAACAGACAGTGTACAATGAGCAGTTCTTC
cdr3_aa: CATSREQTVYNEQFF

j_call: TRBJ2-3
v_call: TRBV9
d_call: .
clone_size: .
cdr3_nt: TGTGCCAGCTCTTCTCAGACAGGTCGCACAGATACGCAGTATTTT
cdr3_aa: CASSSQTGRTDTQYF

j_call: TRBJ1-1
v_call: TRBV19
d_call: .
clone_size: .
cdr3_nt: TGTGCCAGCGTCGACCCAACCCGGGACGGGGGTAAATGGAACACTGAAGCTTTCTTT
cdr3_aa: CASVDPTRDGGKWNTEAFF

j_call: TRBJ1-6
v_call: TRBV6-4
d_call: TRBD1
clone_size: .
cdr3_nt: TGTGCCAGCAGTCTTCGGACAGGGGGCGATTCACCCCTCCACTTT
cdr3_aa: CASSLRTGGDSPLHF

j_call: TRBJ1-1
v_call: TRBV21-1
d_call: .
clone_size: .
cdr3_nt: TGTGCCAGCAACTCCGCGGGGGGGCAGACTTTAATGAACACTGAAGCTTTCTTT
cdr3_aa: CASNSAGGQTLMNTEAFF

j_call: TRBJ2-7
v_call: TRBV7-9
d_call: .
clone_size: .
cdr3_nt: TGTGCCAGCAGCTTGACACCCATTGAGCAGTACTTC
cdr3_aa: CASSLTPIEQYF

j_call: TRBJ1-5
v_call: TRBV12-3/TRBV12-4
d_call: TRBD1
clone_size: .
cdr3_nt: TGTGCCACCTGCGGGACAGGGTACCAGCCCCAGCATTTT
cdr3_aa: CATCGTGYQPQHF

j_call: TRBJ2-6
v_call: TRBV7-6
d_call: .
clone_size: .
cdr3_nt: TGTGCCAGCAGCTTGCGAGGGGCCAACGTCCTGACTTTC
cdr3_aa: CASSLRGANVLTF

j_call: TRBJ2-5
v_call: TRBV2
d_call: TRBD1
clone_size: .
cdr3_nt: TGTGCCAGCAGTCAGTCGACAGGGGGGACGCAGACCCAGTACTTC
cdr3_aa: CASSQSTGGTQTQYF

j_call: TRBJ2-5
v_call: TRBV24-1
d_call: TRBD1
clone_size: .
cdr3_nt: TGTGCCACCAGTGGTGCCACAGGGGTTGGGACCCAGTACTTC
cdr3_aa: CATSGATGVGTQYF

j_call: TRBJ2-3
v_call: TRBV27
d_call: .
clone_size: .
cdr3_nt: TGTGCCAGCAGTTCGTGGCAGACTAGCACAGATACGCAGTATTTT
cdr3_aa: CASSSWQTSTDTQYF

j_call: TRBJ1-1
v_call: TRBV3-1/TRBV3-2
d_call: .
clone_size: many
cdr3_nt: TGTGCCAGCAGCCCCCGGGGTTCTAACACTGAAGCTTTCTTT
cdr3_aa: CASSPRGSNTEAFF

j_call: TRBJ2-2
v_call: TRBV7-3
d_call: .
clone_size: few
cdr3_nt: TGTGCCAGCAGTCCTAGGGGCCATAGATTGAACACCGGGGAGCTGTTTTTT
cdr3_aa: CASSPRGHRLNTGELFF

j_call: TRBJ1-2
v_call: TRBV13
d_call: TRBD1
clone_size: .
cdr3_nt: TGTGCCAGCAGCTTAAAGCCGGGACAGGGACACGGCTACACCTTC
cdr3_aa: CASSLKPGQGHGYTF

j_call: TRBJ1-1
v_call: TRBV5-1
d_call: .
clone_size: .
cdr3_nt: TGCGCCAGCAGCGAACAGGGATTGAACACTGAAGCTTTCTTT
cdr3_aa: CASSEQGLNTEAFF

j_call: TRBJ2-1
v_call: TRBV6-1
d_call: .
clone_size: .
cdr3_nt: TGTGCCAGCAGTGAAGCGGCCGGGGTTGGCAATGAGCAGTTCTTC
cdr3_aa: CASSEAAGVGNEQFF

j_call: TRBJ2-3
v_call: TRBV24-1
d_call: TRBD2
clone_size: .
cdr3_nt: TGTGCCGCCTCCGGGACTAGCGGGAGGGCCGCAGATACGCAGTATTTT
cdr3_aa: CAASGTSGRAADTQYF

j_call: TRBJ2-1
v_call: TRBV27
d_call: TRBD2
clone_size: .
cdr3_nt: TGTGCCAGCAAAGGTTGGGGGCTAGCGGGAGGAGATGAGCAGTTCTTC
cdr3_aa: CASKGWGLAGGDEQFF

j_call: TRBJ1-6
v_call: TRBV3-1/TRBV3-2
d_call: .
clone_size: few
cdr3_nt: TGTGCCAGCAGCCCGGGACTGCCGCCTAATTCACCCCTCCACTTT
cdr3_aa: CASSPGLPPNSPLHF

j_call: TRBJ2-5
v_call: TRBV27
d_call: .
clone_size: .
cdr3_nt: TGTGCCAGCAGTTTATTGGGGGGAGAACAGACCCAGTACTTC
cdr3_aa: CASSLLGGEQTQYF

j_call: TRBJ1-2
v_call: TRBV7-2
d_call: .
clone_size: .
cdr3_nt: TGTGCCAGCAGCTTAACCAGGGAAGGTATTGGAGGCTACACCTTC
cdr3_aa: CASSLTREGIGGYTF

j_call: TRBJ2-7
v_call: TRBV5-4
d_call: .
clone_size: .
cdr3_nt: TGTGCCAGCAGCTCCTCGACTCGTTACGAGCAGTACTTC
cdr3_aa: CASSSSTRYEQYF

j_call: TRBJ1-2
v_call: TRBV19
d_call: .
clone_size: .
cdr3_nt: TGTGCCAGTAGTACAGCAGGGAAAACTAACTATGGCTACACCTTC
cdr3_aa: CASSTAGKTNYGYTF

j_call: TRBJ2-7
v_call: TRBV24-1
d_call: TRBD1
clone_size: once
cdr3_nt: TGTGCCACCAGTGACCAACATTCGGGACAGGGGGCCTACGAGCAGTACTTC
cdr3_aa: CATSDQHSGQGAYEQYF

j_call: TRBJ2-3
v_call: TRBV10-3
d_call: TRBD2
clone_size: .
cdr3_nt: TGTGCCATCAGTGAGTCGGCTAGCGGTCCAGATACGCAGTATTTT
cdr3_aa: CAISESASGPDTQYF

j_call: TRBJ2-1
v_call: TRBV7-3
d_call: TRBD1
clone_size: .
cdr3_nt: TGTGCCAGCAGCTTATCGGGGACAGACTACAATGAGCAGTTCTTC
cdr3_aa: CASSLSGTDYNEQFF

j_call: TRBJ1-6
v_call: TRBV2
d_call: .
clone_size: .
cdr3_nt: TGTGCCAGCAGTGGGCGGCAAAGCGGTATTTCTTCACCCCTCCACTTT
cdr3_aa: CASSGRQSGISSPLHF

j_call: TRBJ2-7
v_call: TRBV3-1/TRBV3-2
d_call: TRBD1
clone_size: .
cdr3_nt: TGTGCCAGCAGCCTAACGACAGGGGGTATATGGGACGAGCAGTACTTC
cdr3_aa: CASSLTTGGIWDEQYF

j_call: TRBJ1-4
v_call: TRBV2
d_call: .
clone_size: .
cdr3_nt: TGTGCCAGCAGTGAATCAGGGTTTCGTGAAAAACTGTTTTTT
cdr3_aa: CASSESGFREKLFF

j_call: TRBJ2-2
v_call: TRBV7-8
d_call: .
clone_size: few
cdr3_nt: TGTGCCAGCAGCACAGTTGGTTCGGGAGAACCCGGGGAGCTGTTTTTT
cdr3_aa: CASSTVGSGEPGELFF

j_call: TRBJ2-2
v_call: TRBV4-3
d_call: TRBD2
clone_size: .
cdr3_nt: TGCGCCAGCAGCCAGTCGGGACTAGCGGGGAACACCGGGGAGCTGTTTTTT
cdr3_aa: CASSQSGLAGNTGELFF

j_call: TRBJ2-1
v_call: TRBV28
d_call: TRBD2
clone_size: few
cdr3_nt: TGTGCCAGCAGACGGACTAGCGGGAGGTACAATGAGCAGTTCTTC
cdr3_aa: CASRRTSGRYNEQFF

j_call: TRBJ1-1
v_call: TRBV9
d_call: TRBD1
clone_size: .
cdr3_nt: TGTGCCAGCAGCGTAGCCCCGACAGGGCGCACTGAAGCTTTCTTT
cdr3_aa: CASSVAPTGRTEAFF

j_call: TRBJ2-2
v_call: TRBV5-4
d_call: .
clone_size: .
cdr3_nt: TGTGCCAGCAGGGGGCTCAACGCCGGGGAGCTGTTTTTT
cdr3_aa: CASRGLNAGELFF

j_call: TRBJ2-1
v_call: TRBV10-3
d_call: .
clone_size: .
cdr3_nt: TGTGCCATCAGTGAGAGGTACGGGAGTTACTACAATGAGCAGTTCTTC
cdr3_aa: CAISERYGSYYNEQFF

j_call: TRBJ1-5
v_call: TRBV27
d_call: TRBD1
clone_size: .
cdr3_nt: TGTGCCAGTTCGGACAGGGGTGGCAATCAGCCCCAGCATTTT
cdr3_aa: CASSDRGGNQPQHF

j_call: TRBJ2-2
v_call: TRBV6-5
d_call: .
clone_size: .
cdr3_nt: TGTGCCAGCAGTTATGGGGGGACCGGCAACGGGGAGCTGTTTTTT
cdr3_aa: CASSYGGTGNGELFF

j_call: TRBJ1-4
v_call: TRBV7-9
d_call: .
clone_size: .
cdr3_nt: TGTGCCAGCAGCTTAGCGGCAGGGAGGGGTGAAAAACTGTTTTTT
cdr3_aa: CASSLAAGRGEKLFF

j_call: TRBJ2-3
v_call: TRBV9
d_call: TRBD2
clone_size: .
cdr3_nt: TGTGCCAGCAGCGCTGGACTAGCGGGAGGGGGAGATACGCAGTATTTT
cdr3_aa: CASSAGLAGGGDTQYF

j_call: TRBJ2-2
v_call: TRBV9
d_call: .
clone_size: .
cdr3_nt: TGTGCCAGCAGCGTAGTAGCCACCGGGGAGCTGTTTTTT
cdr3_aa: CASSVVATGELFF

j_call: TRBJ1-1
v_call: TRBV11-2
d_call: TRBD1
clone_size: .
cdr3_nt: TGTGCCAGCAGCTCGCCAGGGACAGGGAGGTACACTGAAGCTTTCTTT
cdr3_aa: CASSSPGTGRYTEAFF

j_call: TRBJ2-3
v_call: TRBV5-1
d_call: .
clone_size: .
cdr3_nt: TGCGCCAGCAGCTTCGAGACTATGGGGGCAGCAGATACGCAGTATTTT
cdr3_aa: CASSFETMGAADTQYF

j_call: TRBJ2-5
v_call: TRBV6-5
d_call: TRBD1
clone_size: .
cdr3_nt: TGTGCCAGCAGAACAGGGGGAGGAGAGACCCAGTACTTC
cdr3_aa: CASRTGGGETQYF

j_call: TRBJ2-3
v_call: TRBV5-6
d_call: TRBD2
clone_size: .
cdr3_nt: TGTGCCAGCAACCCCTGGACTAGCGGGGAGATTAGCACAGATACGCAGTATTTT
cdr3_aa: CASNPWTSGEISTDTQYF